The present entry profiles one T cell receptor beta chain with its context. Profiling relied on immunoSEQ multiplex PCR, and the TCRdb table lists in-frame clones only, not all of them. The repertoire consists of 60,000 to 65,000 clones, with 80% to 90% occurring once and the leading ten covering approximately 8.3%. This sample is part of a study of blood T cell repertoires in COVID-19. Study-wide background: PBMCs, B-cell-depleted T cells, or T cells were the source of the cDNA or gDNA that made up the material.

The V end lost 0 bases, the J end lost 6 bases, and 15 bases lay between the germline ends. In germline, CDR1 is SGHRS, CDR2 YFSETQ. The CDR3 is 15 amino acids. This clonotype was obtained from a human donor with active COVID-19. The donor label of this sample is uncertain. This chain joins TRBV5-1 and TRBJ1-2, with a weak D call TRBD1 (6 bases). The sequenced sample was peripheral blood. CDR3 sequence reads: CASSLDGGREDGYTF. The CDR3 nucleotides read TGCGCCAGCAGCTTGGATGGGGGCAGAGAGGATGGCTACACCTTC.